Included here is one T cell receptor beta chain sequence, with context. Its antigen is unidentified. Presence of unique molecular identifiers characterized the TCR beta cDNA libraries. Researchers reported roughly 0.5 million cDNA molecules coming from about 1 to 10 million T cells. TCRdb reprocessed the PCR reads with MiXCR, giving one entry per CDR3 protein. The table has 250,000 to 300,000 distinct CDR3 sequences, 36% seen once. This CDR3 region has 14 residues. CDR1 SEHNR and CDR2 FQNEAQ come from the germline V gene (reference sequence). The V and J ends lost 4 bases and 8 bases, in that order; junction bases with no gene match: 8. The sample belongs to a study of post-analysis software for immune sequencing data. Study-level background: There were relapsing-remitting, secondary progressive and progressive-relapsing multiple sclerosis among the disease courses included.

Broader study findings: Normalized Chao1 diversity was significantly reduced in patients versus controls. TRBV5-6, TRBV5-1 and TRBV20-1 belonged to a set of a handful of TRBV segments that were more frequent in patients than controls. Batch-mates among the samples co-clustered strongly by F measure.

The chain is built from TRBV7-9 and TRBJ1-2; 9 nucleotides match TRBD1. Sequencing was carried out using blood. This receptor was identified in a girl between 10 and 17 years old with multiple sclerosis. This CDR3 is CASSSGGQGGGYTF. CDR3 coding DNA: TGTGCCAGCAGCTCCGGGGGACAGGGAGGAGGCTACACCTTC.